This T cell receptor (beta chain) was documented in a study of brain T cells in children with intractable seizures. The method was immunoSEQ multiplex PCR; TCRdb's version includes in-frame clones alone and lacks a portion of them. The sample lists 300,000 to 400,000 clones, roughly 92% occurring once. The V end lost 3 bases, the J end lost 8 bases, and 14 bases lay between the germline ends. The germline gives CDR1 LGHNT, CDR2 FRNRAP. The CDR3 runs 15 residues. Time point in this sample: blood from clinic visit 5 months post-surgery; TSC patient then seizure free. V usage is TRBV12-5 and J usage is TRBJ1-6; D is ambiguous. The clonotype comes from a boy younger than two with tuberous sclerosis and intractable seizures. This material consisted of peripheral blood, taken more than 4 months after surgery. CDR3 sequence: CASGLLREPYSPLHF. As DNA, the CDR3 is TGTGCTAGTGGTTTACTAAGGGAACCCTATTCACCCCTCCACTTT.